This entry features one T cell receptor beta chain sequence. Its antigen remains unidentified. Assay used: immunoSEQ multiplex PCR; TCRdb lists only in-frame clones, some missing. The sample carries a few hundred thousand clones, about nine tenths recorded once. The data stem from a study of cytomegalovirus exposure and HLA in healthy donors. Study-level results: The study listed around 150 cytomegalovirus-associated TCR beta chains.

Trimming took 5 bases from V and 0 from J; bases not matched to a gene: 6. Germline assignment: CDR1 MDHEN and CDR2 SYDVKM. CDR3 length equals 15 residues. The sequenced sample consisted of PBMCs. This sequence was found in a woman aged 18-29 years in good health and CMV-seronegative. The chain employs TRBV28 and TRBJ1-1; 7 positions match TRBD1. DNA of the CDR3: TGTGCCAGCAGTGGGGGAGACAGGGTGAACACTGAAGCTTTCTTT. It codes for CASSGGDRVNTEAFF.